This T cell receptor beta chain was sequenced for a study of CD8 T cells in ankylosing spondylitis. TCRdb passed the 5' RACE reads through MiXCR, listing each CDR3 protein once. The table lists about 200,000 distinct CDR3 sequences, roughly 13% of them singletons, with approximately 15% in the top ten. General study findings and limits: Researchers reportedly found disease-linked clones significantly enriched in matched ankylosing spondylitis synovial fluid.

This clonotype was seen a handful of times. Antigen unknown. CDR3 length: 13 amino acids. CDR1 is DFQATT, CDR2 SNEGSKA, per germline (reference sequence). V was pared by 6 bases and J by 8 bases, with 17 bases between. This rearrangement joins TRBV20-1 to TRBJ2-1, with D tentatively TRBD2 (5 bases). Material for sequencing was blood, either unsorted or a sorted T cell fraction (not recorded which). The receptor's source is a male donor with ankylosing spondylitis or in good health (not recorded which). CDR3 bases: TGCAGTGCGATACCGGGATCCTTACATGAGCAGTTCTTC. As protein: CSAIPGSLHEQFF.